This TCR beta chain is drawn from a study of T cells in Graves' hyperthyroidism and ophthalmopathy. This clonotype was found many times. Amplified TCR beta CDR3 regions derived from RNA transcripts. With the HTBI primer set, the TCR CDR3 went through a first round of RT-PCR. Each CDR3 protein is one row after TCRdb ran MiXCR on the multiplex PCR reads. The data hold hundreds of thousands of distinct CDR3 sequences, with about 15% observed a single time. Per the germline V gene, CDR1 is SEHNR and CDR2 is FQNEAQ (reference sequence). The CDR3 length is 16 residues. The ends were cut back, 5 bases at V and 0 bases at J, with 14 bases in the middle.

What was sequenced was blood. The chain uses TRBV7-9 and TRBJ1-5; D may be TRBD1 (6 bases). The sequence was collected from a woman in her twenties or thirties with Graves' hyperthyroidism that later progressed to Graves' ophthalmopathy. CDR3 nucleotide sequence: TGTGCCAGCAGCCCTATGACAGGCGATAGCAATCAGCCCCAGCATTTT. Amino acids: CASSPMTGDSNQPQHF.